Listed below are T cell receptor beta chains from one sample, sequenced in a study of control samples from healthy donors and cancer patients. Method: immunoSEQ multiplex PCR; TCRdb's copy keeps in-frame clones and lacks some. The data contain roughly 120,000 clones, about 89% of them seen just once; the ten biggest clones take up less than 9.5%. Sequences were obtained from blood. The origin of the receptors is a woman aged 18-29 years in good health. Both conserved end residues are part of each CDR3. Each record gives: clone size, J gene, D gene, V gene, CDR3 protein, CDR3 DNA. A D gene is named only where the DNA matches it firmly. Clone size appears in some rows only: once, few, many, or a class for an expanded clone.

>-|TRBJ2-5|-|TRBV20-1
CSISQETQYF
TGCAGTATAAGCCAAGAGACCCAGTACTTC
>-|TRBJ1-1|TRBD1|TRBV7-9
CASTSQGGYTEAFF
TGTGCCAGCACCTCCCAGGGGGGTTACACTGAAGCTTTCTTT
>-|TRBJ2-7|-|TRBV28
CASSWAGTYEQYF
TGTGCCAGCAGTTGGGCAGGTACCTACGAGCAGTACTTC
>-|TRBJ1-4|TRBD1|TRBV19
CASSLRQGWADNEKLFF
TGTGCCAGTAGTCTCCGACAGGGGTGGGCCGATAATGAAAAACTGTTTTTT
>-|TRBJ2-5|-|TRBV10-2
CASTRWQGPQETQYF
TGCGCCAGCACCCGGTGGCAGGGTCCCCAAGAGACCCAGTACTTC
>once|TRBJ2-2|-|TRBV2
CASRNDFAGTGELFF
TGTGCCAGCAGAAACGACTTCGCAGGTACCGGGGAGCTGTTTTTT
>-|TRBJ2-1|-|TRBV5-1
CASSFGGGHAAEQFF
TGCGCCAGCAGCTTTGGGGGGGGGCACGCCGCTGAGCAGTTCTTC
>-|TRBJ2-3|TRBD2|TRBV9
CASSGNIAGGRTDTQYF
TGTGCCAGCAGCGGCAACATAGCGGGGGGCAGGACAGATACGCAGTATTTT
>-|TRBJ2-7|TRBD2|TRBV11-2
CASRLDLSGTYEQYF
TGTGCCAGCCGATTGGACCTAAGCGGGACCTACGAGCAGTACTTC
>-|TRBJ2-1|-|TRBV2
CASSEETGGTSNEQFF
TGTGCCAGCAGTGAAGAGACAGGCGGAACCTCCAATGAGCAGTTCTTC